This record concerns one T cell receptor (beta chain) sequence. Its antigen target is currently unknown. No base quality values were provided; no much bigger clone lies one nucleotide off. The donors were healthy, HIV-negative adults with no recently reported acute infections or vaccinations. Only Caucasian adults living in Nashville, Tennessee, USA were represented among the donors. Magnetic negative selection was used to enrich CD4+ T cells, after which naive cells were positively selected on CD45RA and the negative fraction became the memory subset. Blood was obtained by leukapheresis, after which PBMCs were separated by Ficoll-Histopaque density gradient centrifugation and cryopreserved in liquid nitrogen vapor phase. Analytical flow cytometry was used to check the purity and quantity of every magnetically sorted T cell population. Genomic DNA was isolated from each sorted fraction and quantified by UV absorbance on a Nanodrop 2000c.

V is trimmed back by 5 bases and J by 4 bases, and the junction contains 1 base that no gene match accounts for. The CDR1 and CDR2 encoded by the germline V gene (reference sequence) are LNHDA and SQIVND. Taken from cysteine to phenylalanine, the CDR3 has 13 residues. The CDR3 DNA has 39 bases and is translated from base 1. The entry originates in a study of shared clonotypes between healthy human individuals (dated by TCRdb to 2020 to 2021). Background on the whole study: The cohort included three men and two women between 18 and 49 years of age. Per donor, three plates each were used for CD4 naive and CD4 memory, two for CD8 naive, and one for CD8 memory. To estimate repertoire size and how much clonotypes are shared between individuals, the study performed deep sequencing of blood TCR repertoires from about five healthy adults. Libraries were prepared and TCR repertoires were sequenced by different laboratories using diverse techniques, in order to increase sequencing depth and limit assay-specific biases. Each donor's leukapheresis produced roughly between about 0.9 and 9.5 billion PBMCs. Broader findings and caveats from the paper: Even with the large sequencing depth, rarefaction of the sorted-subset datasets indicated that sequencing was incomplete. Naive subsets generally had larger estimated clonotype richness than memory subsets did. Sharing across four donors was observed for about 5% of naive CD4, 3% to 3.5% of naive CD8, 2% to 2.5% of memory CD4, and about 0.4% of memory CD8 clonotypes. Sampling was restricted to blood, and TCR repertoires in tissue are likely to differ from TCR repertoires in blood. Pairwise subsampling led to the expectation that sequencing depth would affect the degree of clonotype sharing among donors. Because the study included a small number of donors, the genetic and exposure-history diversity represented was limited. Clonotypes shared by all four sorted-subset donors showed higher generation probabilities than non-shared clonotypes.

Using the deep immunoSEQ assay, multiplex PCR amplified TCR CDR3 regions from genomic DNA. Genomic DNA extracted from each cell subset was distributed evenly over all wells of several immunoSEQ 96-well plates, and each plate served as one replicate. For sorted subsets, roughly 200 ng of genomic DNA, equivalent to 25,000 to 30,000 T cell genomes, went into each replicate PCR. Purified libraries were quantified with a Qubit 3.0 fluorometer, sized on a Bioanalyzer 2100, and re-quantified with the KAPA Library Quantification kit. Every immunoSEQ 96-well plate was sequenced on a separate single-read 150-cycle Illumina NextSeq 550 flow cell. Regarding the original processing steps: Because the immunoSEQ output included only junctional sequences and no quality scores, the filtering could not be the same as the filtering used for full-length reads. Sequences were annotated with PyIR, a Python wrapper for IgBLAST v1.9, using IMGT germline references to assign V/J genes and CDR3. Reads were filtered out if the reads had weak V/J assignments (E-value above 1e-6), no CDR3, stop codons, out-of-frame junctions, or ambiguous translated residues. V3J clonotypes were defined as sequences sharing an identical inferred V gene, J gene, and CDR3 amino acid sequence. Percentage overlap between repertoires was computed as shared unique clonotypes divided by the size of the smaller repertoire. RTK rarefaction, the Chao1 estimator, and Recon v2.1 estimates of unobserved clonotypes were used to assess repertoire richness. OLGA was used to compute generation probabilities for all TCRbeta clonotypes that the gDNA method yielded from a few donors. TCRdb provides this immuneACCESS table in a form limited to in-frame rearrangements. Some clones are lacking; in checked studies, under half of them reflect an unresolved V gene, and why the rest are absent is not known. V, J and clone size are taken as reported in that table, and D and trimming were inferred from the DNA itself. The sample includes under 600,000 clones, with 95% to 96% observed a single time. Approximately 0.067% of the sample comes from the top ten.

This TCR derives from a woman aged 30 to 39 in good health. In this chain, TRBV19 is recombined with TRBJ2-5; TRBD1 agrees with 10 junctional bases. The sample consisted of naive CD4+ T cells sorted from blood. The cell subset or site tag for this specimen amounts to: CD45RA+ positively selected. This receptor carries the CDR3 CASSWDRGETQYF. The DNA sequence is as follows: TGTGCCAGTAGTTGGGACAGGGGAGAGACCCAGTACTTC.